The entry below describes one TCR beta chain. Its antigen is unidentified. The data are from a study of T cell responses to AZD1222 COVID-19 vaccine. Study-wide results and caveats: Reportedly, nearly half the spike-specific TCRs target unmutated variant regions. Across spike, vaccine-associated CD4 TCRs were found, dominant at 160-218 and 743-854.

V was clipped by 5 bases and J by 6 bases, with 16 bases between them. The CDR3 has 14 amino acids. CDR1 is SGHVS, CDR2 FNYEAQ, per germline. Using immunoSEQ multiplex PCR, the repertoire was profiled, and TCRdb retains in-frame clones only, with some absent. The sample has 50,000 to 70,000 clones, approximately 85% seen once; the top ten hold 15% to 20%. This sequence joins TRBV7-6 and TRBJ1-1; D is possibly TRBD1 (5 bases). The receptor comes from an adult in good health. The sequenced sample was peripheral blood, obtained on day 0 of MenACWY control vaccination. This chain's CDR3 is CASSPGPSPSEAFF. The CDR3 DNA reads TGTGCCAGCAGCCCGGGACCTTCGCCCTCTGAAGCTTTCTTT.